What follows are 27 T cell receptor beta chains derived from one specimen sequenced in a study of tumor-infiltrating lymphocytes in primary liver carcinoma. Co-extraction of both nucleic acids (RNA and DNA) used roughly 19-33 mg of unsorted bulk tissue. The researchers produced TCR beta cDNA from 500 to 550 ng total RNA with a constant-region primer. ARM-PCR was slightly modified, and three nested multiplex PCR rounds with it gave rise to the TCR beta libraries. The study ran its first two PCR rounds for approximately 10 cycles each, using TRBV1-TRBV30 forward primers and a C-beta reverse primer. TCRdb re-analysed the multiplex PCR reads in MiXCR, keeping a single row per CDR3 protein. The sample shows 55,000 to 65,000 distinct CDR3 sequences, 65% to 80% of them seen only once. The sample consisted of liver tumor tissue from sampling region 2. Subset reported: tumor region T2, inferior pole. These receptors originate from a man aged 40-50 years with primary liver carcinoma and hepatitis B virus infection.

To note about this clonotype: The junction does not match germline at one end; this may be a read error. The chain uses TRBV6-5 and TRBJ2-6, with D possibly being TRBD1 (6 bases). This CDR3 is 14 amino acids long. From germline, CDR1 is MNHEY and CDR2 SVGAGI. CDR3 sequence (DNA): TGTGCCAGCTATAGGACAGTTGGGGCCAACGTCATGACTTTC. This sequence encodes CASYRTVGANVMTF.

The V gene is TRBV29-1, the J gene TRBJ2-1; D unresolved. Germline loops: CDR1 SQVTM, CDR2 ANQGSEA. The V and J ends lost 3 bases and 9 bases respectively, with 15 bases between them. The CDR3 contains 13 residues. The CDR3: CSVEGTHEGEQFF. In DNA form, the CDR3 reads TGCAGCGTTGAGGGCACCCATGAAGGTGAGCAGTTCTTC.

Of note for this clonotype: The junction does not match germline at one end; this may be a read error. The CDR3 here is CASRLNDYTDTQCF. The DNA for the CDR3 is TGTGCCAGCAGGTTAAATGACTACACAGATACGCAGTGTTTT. The V gene is TRBV6-2 or TRBV6-3, the J gene TRBJ2-3, with a possible D match to TRBD2 (5 bases). The CDR3 consists of 14 residues. CDR1 MNHEY and CDR2 SVGEGT come from the germline V gene.

About this clonotype itself: Germline and junction disagree at one end, which may indicate a read error. This rearrangement joins TRBV5-6 to TRBJ2-2, with D tentatively TRBD2 (6 bases). Looked up from germline, CDR1 is SGHDT and CDR2 is YYEEEE. This CDR3 has 14 residues. The CDR3 loop reads CASKAGGNTGELFF. CDR3 coding DNA: TGTGCCAGCAAGGCCGGAGGGAACACCGGGGAGCTGTTTTTC.

About this clonotype itself: The junction departs from germline at one end; a sequencing error may be responsible. DNA for the CDR3: TGTGCCAGCAGCCCGTGGACGCGAAATGGATACACCTTC. Residues: CASSPWTRNGYTF. The rearrangement joins TRBV7-9 to TRBJ1-2; no definite D call. CDR1 is SEHNR, CDR2 FQNEAQ, per germline (reference sequence). CDR3 length: 13 residues.

The CDR3 nucleotides read TGTGCCAGCAGCTTTGGTTCCTGGACAGGGAACACTGAAGCTTTCTTT. It encodes CASSFGSWTGNTEAFF. V is TRBV5-4 and J is TRBJ1-1, with TRBD1 matching over 7 bases. CDR3 length equals 16 residues. CDR1 is SGHNT and CDR2 is YYREEE in the germline V gene (reference sequence). The J segment lost 1 base and the V segment lost 2 bases, leaving 8 bases of the junction unmatched.

Regarding this clonotype: Likely a read error: the CDR3 ends without its conserved phenylalanine or tryptophan. The rearrangement joins TRBV6-5 to TRBJ1-3; D is unresolved. V was pared by 2 bases and J by 0 bases, with 5 bases between. This CDR3 has 14 residues. The V gene's germline CDR1 is MNHEY and CDR2 SVGAGI. The CDR3: CASSYIGSGNTIYS. The CDR3, as DNA: TGTGCCAGCAGTTACATCGGCTCTGGAAACACCATATATTCT.

As regards this clonotype: Given a much more abundant clone one base away, this may be a read error. The CDR3 loop is CSVAHIQETQYF. The CDR3 bases are TGCAGCGTTGCACATATCCAAGAGACCCAGTACTTC. The chain recombines TRBV29-1 with TRBJ2-5; D is unresolved. Germline-derived CDR1 and CDR2 are SQVTM and ANQGSEA. Trimming removed 4 bases from V and 1 base from J, with 7 bases in between. This CDR3 region has 12 residues.

The V call is TRBV7-9, the J call TRBJ2-7; 9 bases are shared with TRBD1. The ends lost 6 bases at V and 2 bases at J; junction bases unmatched: 17. This CDR3 comprises 18 residues. CDR1 and CDR2 (germline): SEHNR, FQNEAQ (reference sequence). CDR3 loop: CASSLYGQRDRETYEQYF. The DNA for the CDR3 is TGTGCCAGCAGTCTATATGGCCAACGGGACAGGGAAACCTACGAGCAGTACTTC.

This clonotype was found once. An end of the junction differs from the germline gene, which may be a read error. V and J are TRBV5-6 and TRBJ2-3; 10 nucleotides align to TRBD2. CDR1 and CDR2 (germline): SGHDT, YYEEEE. The CDR3 totals 16 residues. The CDR3 region has the DNA TGTGCCGGCAGCTTGACGGCTAGCGGGAGATTAGATACGCAGTATTTT. Translation gives CAGSLTASGRLDTQYF. Full variable domain (rest looked up from reference TRBV5-6 and TRBJ2-3): DAGVTQSPTHLIKTRGQQVTLRCSPKSGHDTVSWYQQALGQGPQFIFQYYEEEERQRGNFPDRFSGHQFPNYSSELNVNALLLGDSALYLCAGSLTASGRLDTQYFGPGTRLTVL.

This clonotype came up a few times. V is TRBV28 and J is TRBJ2-1; 12 bases fit TRBD2. The CDR3 has 19 amino acids. Germline V lookup: CDR1 MDHEN, CDR2 SYDVKM. The V and J ends lost 6 bases and 2 bases, in that order; junction bases with no gene match: 14. This CDR3 is CASSPQISTSGSPYNEQFF. DNA of the CDR3: TGTGCCAGCAGCCCTCAAATATCGACTAGCGGGAGCCCCTACAATGAGCAGTTCTTC.

V and J are TRBV11-2 and TRBJ2-7; TRBD1 matches 11 bases. There are 15 residues in the CDR3. Germline V CDR1 and CDR2: SGHAT, FQNNGV. The V segment lost 5 bases and the J segment 5 bases; nucleotides outside the gene matches: 8. CDR3 amino acids: CASSEGQGVVHEQYF. Here the CDR3 DNA reads TGTGCCAGCAGCGAGGGACAGGGGGTTGTTCACGAGCAGTACTTC.

With regard to this clonotype: This may be a read error, as it is one base from a much larger clone. The V and J genes are TRBV6-1 and TRBJ2-2; TRBD1 might be the D (6 bases). Per germline, CDR1 MNHNS and CDR2 SASEGT. The CDR3 is 14 amino acids. Here the CDR3 reads CASNPRGTIEEQFF. The CDR3 region has the DNA TGTGCCAGCAACCCCCGAGGGACAATAGAGGAGCAGTTTTTT.

This clonotype came up once. The chain uses TRBV5-1 and TRBJ2-2; 7 bases match TRBD2. The CDR3 sequence is 16 residues long. The germline V gene encodes CDR1 SGHRS and CDR2 YFSETQ. The V gene end was trimmed by 8 bases and the J gene end by 3 bases; junction bases not matched to a gene: 13. The CDR3 nucleotides are TGCGCCAGTAGAACTAGCGCAGCACCGGACACCGGGGAGCTGTTTTTT. It yields the protein CASRTSAAPDTGELFF.

This clonotype has just one count. The genes are TRBV12-3 or TRBV12-4 and TRBJ2-2, with TRBD2 matching 10 bases. The CDR3 contains 18 residues. V lost 2 bases and J lost 7; bases outside the gene matches: 13. The CDR3 is CASSLSETSGLISGELFF. DNA for the CDR3: TGTGCCAGCAGTTTATCCGAGACTAGCGGGTTGATTAGCGGGGAGCTGTTTTTT.

V usage is TRBV11-3 and J usage is TRBJ2-1; 7 nucleotides line up with TRBD2. With V trimmed by 3 bases and J by 2 bases, 10 bases remained unmatched. The CDR3 runs 17 residues. The germline V gene has CDR1 SGHNT and CDR2 YENEEA. For the CDR3, the DNA is TGTGCCAGCAGCTTGTGCCTTACTAGCGTCCCCTACAATGAGCAGTTCTTC. Translated: CASSLCLTSVPYNEQFF.

The J gene is TRBJ2-2, the V gene TRBV9; TRBD2 matches 8 bases. This CDR3 region has 18 residues. Germline V lookup: CDR1 SGDLS, CDR2 YYNGEE. J gave up 7 bases and V 3 bases, and 17 bases lay outside the gene matches. This CDR3 is CASSALLGSGGRVGELFF. The CDR3 nucleotides read TGTGCCAGCAGCGCCCTCCTAGGGAGCGGGGGCCGGGTCGGGGAGCTGTTTTTT.

For this clonotype: No conserved phenylalanine or tryptophan is present at the end of the CDR3, so a read error is the likely explanation. The chain couples TRBV11-2 to TRBJ2-3; D is unclear. Germline values: CDR1 SGHAT, CDR2 FQNNGV. The CDR3 has 15 amino acids. The V end was cut by 5 bases, the J end by 4 bases, with 16 bases between. As DNA, the CDR3 is TGTGCCAGCAGCATGCTAAATGGTCGGCCAGATACGCAGTATCTT. Its translation: CASSMLNGRPDTQYL.

This clonotype was counted a single time. One end of the junction does not line up with germline, which may come from a read error. The genes are TRBV4-3 and TRBJ2-5; perhaps TRBD2 as D (6 bases). Germline CDR1 is LGHNA and CDR2 is YSLEER. This CDR3 has 15 residues. The CDR3 is CACSYAGTSEETQYF. CDR3 nucleotides: TGCGCCTGCAGCTACGCCGGGACTTCTGAAGAGACACAGTACTTC.

The rearrangement joins TRBV12-3 or TRBV12-4 to TRBJ1-5; D is ambiguous. Trimming cost V 5 bases and J 1 base, with 9 bases left between them. The CDR3 has 14 residues. The CDR3 DNA reads TGTGCCAGCAGTATTCGGCTGAGCAATCAGCCCCAGCATTTT. Translation gives CASSIRLSNQPQHF.

The chain is built from TRBV7-2 and TRBJ2-3; 10 positions agree with TRBD2. J was trimmed by 5 bases and V by 6 bases; bases with no gene match: 14. The V gene's germline CDR1 is SGHTA and CDR2 FQGNSA. The CDR3 runs 17 residues. This chain's CDR3 is CASRNFGPSGRVDTQYF. DNA for the CDR3: TGTGCCAGCAGGAATTTCGGACCAAGCGGGAGGGTAGATACGCAGTATTTT.

This clonotype was detected a few times. The V and J genes are TRBV12-5 and TRBJ2-1; D not resolved. The CDR3 sequence is 17 residues long. Germline CDR1 LGHNT, CDR2 FRNRAP. The V end lost 4 bases, the J end lost 0 bases, and 16 bases lay between the germline ends. The CDR3 nucleotides read TGTGCTAGTGGTTGGCCGGGTGGACCTAGCTCCTACAATGAGCAGTTCTTC. This gives the protein CASGWPGGPSSYNEQFF.

Remarks on this clonotype: Possible read error: a much larger clone is one base away. This chain connects TRBV5-1 to TRBJ2-1; D is uncertain. The CDR3 sequence is 12 residues long. Germline CDR1 SGHRS, CDR2 YFSETQ. CDR3 in amino acids: CTSSPECNEQFF. DNA for the CDR3: TGCACCAGCAGCCCCGAATGCAATGAGCAGTTCTTC. Full variable domain (rest looked up from reference TRBV5-1 and TRBJ2-1): KAGVTQTPRYLIKTRGQQVTLSCSPISGHRSVSWYQQTPGQGLQFLFEYFSETQRNKGNFPGRFSGRQFSNSRSEMNVSTLELGDSALYLCTSSPECNEQFFGPGTRLTVL.

Only a few counts were recorded for this clonotype. The junction does not match germline at one end; this may be a read error. This sequence joins TRBV4-2 and TRBJ2-3, with 10 bases that match TRBD2. CDR3 length: 18 amino acids. The germline V gene has CDR1 LGHNA and CDR2 YNFKEQ. CDR3 in amino acids: CTSSKVALLAGATDTQYF. CDR3 nucleotides: TGTACCAGCAGCAAAGTTGCGCTTCTAGCGGGAGCGACAGATACGCAGTATTTT.

V is TRBV29-1 and J is TRBJ2-3; 9 positions agree with TRBD2. The V gene's germline CDR1 is SQVTM and CDR2 ANQGSEA. This CDR3 contains 14 residues. The CDR3 nucleotides read TGCAGGGTGGGGGCCAGCGGGAGGCTAGATACGCAGTATTTT. Its protein product is CRVGASGRLDTQYF.

For this clonotype: Mismatch with germline at one junction end may stem from a read error. The chain carries TRBV12-3 or TRBV12-4 and TRBJ2-3, with D perhaps TRBD2 (6 bases). CDR3 length: 14 amino acids. Here the CDR3 DNA reads TGTGCCAGCAAAGGGACTTCTAACACAGATACGCCGTGTTTT. Protein product: CASKGTSNTDTPCF.

This clonotype has just a few counts. This chain uses TRBV10-1 with TRBJ2-5; a possible D gene is TRBD1 (6 bases). CDR1 WNHNN and CDR2 SYGVQD come from the germline V gene (reference sequence). The ends were cut back, 8 bases at V and 5 bases at J, with 21 bases in the middle. This CDR3 has 15 residues. This CDR3 is CASGNAQGFVETQYF. The DNA for the CDR3 is TGCGCCAGCGGTAATGCCCAGGGGTTCGTGGAGACCCAGTACTTC.